These 7 T cell receptor beta chains came from one sample sequenced in a study of human T cells and chemical hapten exposure. TCRdb fed the RACE reads into MiXCR, producing one record per CDR3 protein. The repertoire holds roughly 150,000 distinct CDR3 sequences, with 28% as singletons. Documented time point: patch test 3, about 24 weeks after DPC sensitization. Treatment specified: therapeutic diphenylcyclopropenone sensitization with weekly scalp DPC. The sequencing used whole blood, collected in connection with sensitization to the hapten diphenylcyclopropenone (DPC). The receptors were sampled from a woman between 18 and 29 years old with alopecia areata. Some clones in this sample may be carry-over from other donors' samples.

This clonotype occurred many times. V and J are TRBV10-2 and TRBJ2-2; no definite D call. Germline V lookup: CDR1 WSHSY, CDR2 SAAADI. Trimming cost V 7 bases and J 2 bases, with 5 bases left between them. The CDR3 has 12 amino acids. CDR3 coding DNA: TGCGCCAGCAAGATCAACACCGGGGAGCTGTTTTTT. It is translated as CASKINTGELFF.

The rearrangement uses TRBV4-3 and TRBJ2-1, with D hard to call. The germline V gene has CDR1 LGHNA and CDR2 YSLEER. Trimming pared 1 base from V and 16 bases from J, leaving 2 bases between. CDR3 length equals 8 residues. The CDR3 loop is CASSQGFF. The CDR3 DNA reads TGCGCCAGCAGCCAAGGTTTCTTC.

The rearrangement links TRBV7-6 to TRBJ2-7; 9 bases map to TRBD1. The ends lost 7 bases at V and 4 bases at J; junction bases unmatched: 2. The germline gives CDR1 SGHVS, CDR2 FNYEAQ. The CDR3 has 12 amino acids. CDR3 sequence (DNA): TGTGCCAGCACGACAGGGGGGTACGAGCAGTACTTC. Residues: CASTTGGYEQYF.

This chain uses TRBV30 with TRBJ2-4; 8 bases align to TRBD1. Germline CDR1 is GTSNPN and CDR2 is SVGIG (reference sequence). The junction had 5 bases not matched to a gene; V was cut back by 4 bases and J by 0 bases. CDR3 length equals 15 residues. The CDR3 DNA reads as TGTGCCTGGAATTCAGGGGGCCTAGCCAAAAACATTCAGTACTTC. As protein: CAWNSGGLAKNIQYF.

This sequence joins TRBV12-3 or TRBV12-4 and TRBJ2-2; D is uncertain. With 5 bases removed from V and 7 bases from J, the gap between germline ends came to 5 bases. CDR3 length: 11 residues. CDR3 DNA sequence: TGTGCCAGCAGTCGAAACGGGGAGCTGTTTTTT. This sequence encodes CASSRNGELFF.

The CDR3 sequence: CASSSPVGGGTDTQYF. CDR3 nucleotide sequence: TGCGCCAGCAGCTCCCCTGTAGGGGGGGGCACAGATACGCAGTATTTT. V usage is TRBV5-1 and J usage is TRBJ2-3; a possible D gene is TRBD2 (7 bases). The CDR3 runs 16 residues. The V end was cut by 3 bases, the J end by 1 base, with 15 bases between. The germline V gene encodes CDR1 SGHRS and CDR2 YFSETQ.

This chain joins TRBV4-1 and TRBJ1-2; tentative D call: TRBD1 (6 bases). The V gene lost 0 bases and the J gene lost 8 bases, with 16 bases spanning the gap. The CDR3 is 15 residues long. The germline gives CDR1 MGHRA, CDR2 YSYEKL. CDR3 region: CASSQDEGGLGGYTF. The CDR3 coding sequence is TGCGCCAGCAGCCAAGATGAAGGGGGGCTAGGGGGCTACACCTTC.